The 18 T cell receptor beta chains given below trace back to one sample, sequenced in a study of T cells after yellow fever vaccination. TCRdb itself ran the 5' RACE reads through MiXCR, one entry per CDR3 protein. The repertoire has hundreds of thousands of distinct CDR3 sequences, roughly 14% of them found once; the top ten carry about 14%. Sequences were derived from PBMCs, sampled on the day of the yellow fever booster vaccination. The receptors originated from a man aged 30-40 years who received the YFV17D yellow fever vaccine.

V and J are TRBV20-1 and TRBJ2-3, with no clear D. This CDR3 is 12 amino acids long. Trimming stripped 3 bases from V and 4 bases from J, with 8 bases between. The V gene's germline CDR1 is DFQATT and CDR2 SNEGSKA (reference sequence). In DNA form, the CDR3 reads TGCAGTGCTAGTCGAGGCCCAGATACGCAGTATTTT. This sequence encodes CSASRGPDTQYF.

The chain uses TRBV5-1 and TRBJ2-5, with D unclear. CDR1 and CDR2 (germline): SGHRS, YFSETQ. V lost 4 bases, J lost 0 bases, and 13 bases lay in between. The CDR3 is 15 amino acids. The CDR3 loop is CASSALTSNQETQYF. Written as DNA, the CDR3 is TGCGCCAGCAGCGCGCTGACCTCCAACCAAGAGACCCAGTACTTC.

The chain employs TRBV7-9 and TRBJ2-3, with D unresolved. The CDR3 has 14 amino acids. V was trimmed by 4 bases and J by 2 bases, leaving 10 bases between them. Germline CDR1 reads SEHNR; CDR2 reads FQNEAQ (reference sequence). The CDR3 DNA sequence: TGTGCCAGCAGCTGGGCCGACTCCACAGATACGCAGTATTTT. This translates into CASSWADSTDTQYF. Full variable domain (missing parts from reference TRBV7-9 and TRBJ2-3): DTGVSQNPRHKITKRGQNVTFRCDPISEHNRLYWYRQTLGQGPEFLTYFQNEAQLEKSRLLSDRFSAERPKGSFSTLEIQRTEQGDSAMYLCASSWADSTDTQYFGPGTRLTVL.

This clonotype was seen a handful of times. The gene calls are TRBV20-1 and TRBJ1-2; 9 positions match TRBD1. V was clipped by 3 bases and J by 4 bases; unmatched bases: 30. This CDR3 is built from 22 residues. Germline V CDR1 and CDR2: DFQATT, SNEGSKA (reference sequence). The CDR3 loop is CSASPPPFDSNRGRGTRYGYTF. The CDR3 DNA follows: TGCAGTGCTAGTCCCCCCCCGTTCGATAGCAACAGGGGGCGAGGGACTCGCTATGGCTACACCTTC.

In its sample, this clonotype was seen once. Here the CDR3 reads CASSTSNQETQYF. DNA for the CDR3: TGTGCCAGCAGCACATCAAATCAAGAGACCCAGTACTTC. The chain joins TRBV7-9 to TRBJ2-5; D call uncertain. CDR3 length equals 13 residues. The germline V gene encodes CDR1 SEHNR and CDR2 FQNEAQ (reference sequence). V was trimmed by 5 bases and J by 2 bases, leaving 9 bases between them.

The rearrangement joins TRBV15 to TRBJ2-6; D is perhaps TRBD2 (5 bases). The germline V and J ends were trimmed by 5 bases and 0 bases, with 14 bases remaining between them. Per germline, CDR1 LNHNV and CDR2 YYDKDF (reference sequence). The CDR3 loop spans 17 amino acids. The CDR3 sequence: CATSSTVDYSGANVLTF. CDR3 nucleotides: TGTGCCACCAGCTCAACCGTCGACTACTCTGGGGCCAACGTCCTGACTTTC.

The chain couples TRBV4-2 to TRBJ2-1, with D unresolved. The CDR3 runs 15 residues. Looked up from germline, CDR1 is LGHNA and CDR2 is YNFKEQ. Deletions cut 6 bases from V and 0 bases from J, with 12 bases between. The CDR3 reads CASRDEPSSYNEQFF. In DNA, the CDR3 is TGTGCCAGCAGAGATGAGCCTAGCTCCTACAATGAGCAGTTCTTC.

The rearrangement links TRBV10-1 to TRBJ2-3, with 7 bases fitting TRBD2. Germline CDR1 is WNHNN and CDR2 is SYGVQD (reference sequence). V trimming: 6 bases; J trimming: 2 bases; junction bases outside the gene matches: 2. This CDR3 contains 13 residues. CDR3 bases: TGCGCCAGCAGCAGGGACTACACAGATACGCAGTATTTT. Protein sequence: CASSRDYTDTQYF.

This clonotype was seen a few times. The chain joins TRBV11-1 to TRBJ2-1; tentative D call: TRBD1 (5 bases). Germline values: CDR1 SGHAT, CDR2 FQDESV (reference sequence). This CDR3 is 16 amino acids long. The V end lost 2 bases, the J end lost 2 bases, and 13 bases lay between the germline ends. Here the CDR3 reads CASSLNQGYPYNEQFF. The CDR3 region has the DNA TGTGCCAGCAGCTTAAACCAGGGTTATCCCTACAATGAGCAGTTCTTC.

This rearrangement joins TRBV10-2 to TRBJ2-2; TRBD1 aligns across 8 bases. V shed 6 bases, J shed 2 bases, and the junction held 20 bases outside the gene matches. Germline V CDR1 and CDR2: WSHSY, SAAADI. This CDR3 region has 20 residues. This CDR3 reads CASRDVRIFADRANTGELFF. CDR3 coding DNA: TGCGCCAGCAGGGACGTGCGGATATTCGCGGACAGGGCCAACACCGGGGAGCTGTTTTTT.

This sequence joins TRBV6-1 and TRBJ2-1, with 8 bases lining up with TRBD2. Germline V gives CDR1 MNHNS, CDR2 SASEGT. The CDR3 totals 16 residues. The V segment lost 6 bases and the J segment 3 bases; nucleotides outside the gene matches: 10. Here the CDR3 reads CASSLPQRGNYNEQFF. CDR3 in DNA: TGTGCCAGCAGCCTCCCCCAGCGGGGGAACTACAATGAGCAGTTCTTC.

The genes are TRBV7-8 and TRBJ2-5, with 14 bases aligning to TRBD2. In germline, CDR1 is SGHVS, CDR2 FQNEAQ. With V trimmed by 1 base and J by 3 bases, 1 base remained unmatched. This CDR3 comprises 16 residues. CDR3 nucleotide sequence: TGTGCCAGCAGCTTAGGGGGACTAGCGGGAGAAGAGACCCAGTACTTC. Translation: CASSLGGLAGEETQYF. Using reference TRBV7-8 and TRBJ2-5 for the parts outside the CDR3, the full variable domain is GAGVSQSPRYKVAKRGQDVALRCDPISGHVSLFWYQQALGQGPEFLTYFQNEAQLDKSGLPSDRFFAERPEGSVSTLKIQRTQQEDSAVYLCASSLGGLAGEETQYFGPGTRLLVL.

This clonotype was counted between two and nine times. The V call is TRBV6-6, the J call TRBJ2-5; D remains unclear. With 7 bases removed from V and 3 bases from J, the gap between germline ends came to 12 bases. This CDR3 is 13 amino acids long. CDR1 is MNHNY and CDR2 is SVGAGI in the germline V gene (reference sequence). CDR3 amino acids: CASTIKRKETQYF. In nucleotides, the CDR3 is TGTGCCAGCACTATCAAAAGGAAAGAGACCCAGTACTTC.

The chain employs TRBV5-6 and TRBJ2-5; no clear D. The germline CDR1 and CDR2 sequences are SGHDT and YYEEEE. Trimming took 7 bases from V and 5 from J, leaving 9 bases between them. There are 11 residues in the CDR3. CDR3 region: CASASHETQYF. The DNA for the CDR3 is TGTGCCAGCGCTAGTCACGAGACCCAGTACTTC.

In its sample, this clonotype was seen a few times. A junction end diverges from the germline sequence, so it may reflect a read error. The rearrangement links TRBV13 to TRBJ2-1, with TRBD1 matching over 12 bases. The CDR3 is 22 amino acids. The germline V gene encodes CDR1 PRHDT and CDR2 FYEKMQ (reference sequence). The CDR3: CAGRLGTGGLAGALNSYNEQFF. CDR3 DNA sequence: TGTGCCGGCAGGTTGGGGACAGGGGGCCTGGCGGGGGCCCTTAACTCCTACAATGAGCAGTTCTTC.

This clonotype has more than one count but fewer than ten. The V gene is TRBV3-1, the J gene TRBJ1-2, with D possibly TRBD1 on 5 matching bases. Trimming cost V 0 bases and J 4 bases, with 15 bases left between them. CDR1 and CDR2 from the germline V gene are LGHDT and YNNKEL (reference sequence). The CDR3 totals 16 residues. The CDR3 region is CASSQEPGPGFYGYTF. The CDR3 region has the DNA TGTGCCAGCAGCCAAGAACCCGGGCCAGGGTTCTATGGCTACACCTTC.

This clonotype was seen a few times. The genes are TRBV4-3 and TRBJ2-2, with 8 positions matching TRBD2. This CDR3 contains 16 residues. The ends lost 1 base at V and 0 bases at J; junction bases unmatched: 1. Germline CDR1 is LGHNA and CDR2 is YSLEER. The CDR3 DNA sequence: TGCGCCAGCAGCCAAGCGGGGGGGCCGAACACCGGGGAGCTGTTTTTT. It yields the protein CASSQAGGPNTGELFF.

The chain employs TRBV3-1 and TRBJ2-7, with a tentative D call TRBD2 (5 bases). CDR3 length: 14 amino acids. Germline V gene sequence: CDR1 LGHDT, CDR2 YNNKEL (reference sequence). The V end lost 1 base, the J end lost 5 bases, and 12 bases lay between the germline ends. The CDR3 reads CASSQATRGDEQYF. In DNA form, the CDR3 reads TGTGCCAGCAGCCAAGCCACTAGAGGCGACGAGCAGTACTTC.